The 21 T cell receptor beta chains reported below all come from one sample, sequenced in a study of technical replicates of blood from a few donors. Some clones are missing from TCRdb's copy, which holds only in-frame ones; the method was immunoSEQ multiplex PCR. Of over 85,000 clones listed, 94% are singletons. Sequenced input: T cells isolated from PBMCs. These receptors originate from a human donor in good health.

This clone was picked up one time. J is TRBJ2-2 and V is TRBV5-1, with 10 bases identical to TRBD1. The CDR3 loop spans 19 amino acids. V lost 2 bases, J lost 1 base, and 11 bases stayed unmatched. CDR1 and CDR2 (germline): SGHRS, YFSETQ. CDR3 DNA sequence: TGCGCCAGCAGCTTTAGGCCGGTGGGACAGGGGAGGAACACCGGGGAGCTGTTTTTT. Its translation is CASSFRPVGQGRNTGELFF.

CDR3 sequence reads: CASSLASGSEQYF. CDR3 nucleotide sequence: TGTGCCAGCAGCTTAGCGTCCGGGTCCGAGCAGTACTTC. The chain combines TRBV7-9 with TRBJ2-7, with D hard to call. The CDR3 consists of 13 residues. Trimming left V 0 bases short and J 6 bases short, with 9 bases between. Germline V gene lookup returns CDR1 SEHNR and CDR2 FQNEAQ (reference sequence).

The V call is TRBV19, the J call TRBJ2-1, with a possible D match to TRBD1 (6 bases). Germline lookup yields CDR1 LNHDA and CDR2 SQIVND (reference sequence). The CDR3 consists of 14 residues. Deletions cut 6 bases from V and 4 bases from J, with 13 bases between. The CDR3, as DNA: TGTGCCAGTAGATTCAGGGGTTGGTACAATGAGCAGTTCTTC. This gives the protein CASRFRGWYNEQFF.

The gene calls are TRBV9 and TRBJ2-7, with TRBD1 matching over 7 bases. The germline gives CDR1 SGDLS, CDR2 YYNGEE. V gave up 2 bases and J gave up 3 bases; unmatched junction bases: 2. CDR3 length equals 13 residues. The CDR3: CASSVGDSYEQYF. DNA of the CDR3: TGTGCCAGCAGCGTGGGGGACAGCTACGAGCAGTACTTC.

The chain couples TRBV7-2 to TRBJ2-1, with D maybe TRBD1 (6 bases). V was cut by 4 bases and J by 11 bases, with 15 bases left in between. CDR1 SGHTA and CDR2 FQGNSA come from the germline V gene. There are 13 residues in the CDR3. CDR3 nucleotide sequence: TGTGCCAGCAGCTCCTCTTACCGGGACAAGCAGTTCTTC. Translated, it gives CASSSSYRDKQFF.

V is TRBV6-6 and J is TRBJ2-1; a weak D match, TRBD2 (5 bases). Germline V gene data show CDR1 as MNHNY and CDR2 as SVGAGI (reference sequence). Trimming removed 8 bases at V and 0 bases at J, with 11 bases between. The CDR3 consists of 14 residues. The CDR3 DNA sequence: TGTGCCAGCGGTGATGAGGGCTCCTACAATGAGCAGTTCTTC. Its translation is CASGDEGSYNEQFF.

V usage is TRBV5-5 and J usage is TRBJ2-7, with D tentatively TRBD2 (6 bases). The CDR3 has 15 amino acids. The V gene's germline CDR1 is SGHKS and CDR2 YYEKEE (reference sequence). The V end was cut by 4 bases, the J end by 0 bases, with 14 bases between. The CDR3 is CASSIGFGGSYEQYF. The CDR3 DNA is TGTGCCAGCAGCATAGGATTCGGGGGCTCCTACGAGCAGTACTTC. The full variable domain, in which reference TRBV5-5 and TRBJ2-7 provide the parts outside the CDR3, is DAGVTQSPTHLIKTRGQQVTLRCSPISGHKSVSWYQQVLGQGPQFIFQYYEKEERGRGNFPDRFSARQFPNYSSELNVNALLLGDSALYLCASSIGFGGSYEQYFGPGTRLTVT.

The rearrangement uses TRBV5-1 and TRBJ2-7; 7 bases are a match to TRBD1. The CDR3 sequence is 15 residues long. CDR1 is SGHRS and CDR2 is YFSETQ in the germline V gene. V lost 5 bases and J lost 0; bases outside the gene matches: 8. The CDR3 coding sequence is TGCGCCAGCAGTACGGGACAGCCGGGCTCCTACGAGCAGTACTTC. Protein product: CASSTGQPGSYEQYF.

The CDR3 here is CASSREGNQPQHF. The CDR3 DNA reads as TGTGCCAGCAGCCGTGAGGGCAATCAGCCCCAGCATTTT. The J gene is TRBJ1-5, the V gene TRBV7-9; D gene ambiguous. Trimming took off 5 bases at V and 2 bases at J, with 7 bases between the two ends. The CDR3 contains 13 residues. Looked up from germline, CDR1 is SEHNR and CDR2 is FQNEAQ (reference sequence).

As DNA, the CDR3 is TGTGCCAGCAGCGGAGGGGGCTATGAGCAGTTCTTC. Translation: CASSGGGYEQFF. V and J are TRBV11-2 and TRBJ2-1; D possibly corresponds to TRBD1 (7 bases). Looked up from germline, CDR1 is SGHAT and CDR2 is FQNNGV. The length of the CDR3 is 12 residues. V lost 5 bases and J 8 bases, leaving 10 bases between the germline ends. Looking up the rest from reference TRBV11-2 and TRBJ2-1 gives the full variable domain: EAGVAQSPRYKIIEKRQSVAFWCNPISGHATLYWYQQILGQGPKLLIQFQNNGVVDDSQLPKDRFSAERLKGVDSTLKIQPAKLEDSAVYLCASSGGGYEQFFGPGTRLTVL.

The CDR3 DNA is TGTGCCAGCCTTGGACTGCCCAACTATGGCTACACCTTC. It is translated as CASLGLPNYGYTF. The chain combines TRBV6-5 with TRBJ1-2, with D hard to call. The germline V gene has CDR1 MNHEY and CDR2 SVGAGI. Trimming removed 8 bases from V and 2 bases from J, with 12 bases in between. The length of the CDR3 is 13 residues.

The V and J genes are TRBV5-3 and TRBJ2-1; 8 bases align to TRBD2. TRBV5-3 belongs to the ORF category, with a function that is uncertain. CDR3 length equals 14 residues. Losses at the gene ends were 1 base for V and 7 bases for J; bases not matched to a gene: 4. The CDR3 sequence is CARSLQREFNEQFF. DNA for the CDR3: TGTGCCAGAAGCTTGCAGCGGGAGTTTAATGAGCAGTTCTTC.

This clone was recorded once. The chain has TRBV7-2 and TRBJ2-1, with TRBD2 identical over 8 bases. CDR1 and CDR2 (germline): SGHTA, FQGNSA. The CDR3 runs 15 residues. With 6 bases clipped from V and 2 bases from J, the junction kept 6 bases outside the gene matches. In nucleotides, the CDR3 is TGTGCCAGCAGGAAAAGGACTAGCACCTACAATGAGCAGTTCTTC. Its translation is CASRKRTSTYNEQFF.

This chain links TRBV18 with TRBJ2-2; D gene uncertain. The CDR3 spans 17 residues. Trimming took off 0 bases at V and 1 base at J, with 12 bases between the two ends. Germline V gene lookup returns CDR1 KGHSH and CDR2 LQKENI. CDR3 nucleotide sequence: TGTGCCAGCTCACCACCCGCCCATAGCCAGAACACCGGGGAGCTGTTTTTT. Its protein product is CASSPPAHSQNTGELFF.

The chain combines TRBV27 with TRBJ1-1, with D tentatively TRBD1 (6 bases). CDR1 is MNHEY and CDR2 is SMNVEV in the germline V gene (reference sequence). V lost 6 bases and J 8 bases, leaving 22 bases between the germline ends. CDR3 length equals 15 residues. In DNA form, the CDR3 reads TGTGCCAGCAGCTCCTCGACAGGTCTAATCTTAGAAGCTTTCTTT. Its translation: CASSSSTGLILEAFF.

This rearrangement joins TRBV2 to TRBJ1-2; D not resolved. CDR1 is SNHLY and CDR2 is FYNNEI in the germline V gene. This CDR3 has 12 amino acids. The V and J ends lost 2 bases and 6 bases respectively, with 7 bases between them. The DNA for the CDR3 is TGTGCCAGCAGTGAATGGGCAGATGGCTACACCTTC. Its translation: CASSEWADGYTF. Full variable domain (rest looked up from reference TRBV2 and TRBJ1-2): EPEVTQTPSHQVTQMGQEVILRCVPISNHLYFYWYRQILGQKVEFLVSFYNNEISEKSEIFDDQFSVERPDGSNFTLKIRSTKLEDSAMYFCASSEWADGYTFGSGTRLTVV.

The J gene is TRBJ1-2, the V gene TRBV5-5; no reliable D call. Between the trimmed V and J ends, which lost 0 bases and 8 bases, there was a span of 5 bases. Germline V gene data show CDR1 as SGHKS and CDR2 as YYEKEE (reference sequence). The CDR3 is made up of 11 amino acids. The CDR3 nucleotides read TGTGCCAGCAGCTTGGTCCGGGGCTACACCTTC. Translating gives CASSLVRGYTF.

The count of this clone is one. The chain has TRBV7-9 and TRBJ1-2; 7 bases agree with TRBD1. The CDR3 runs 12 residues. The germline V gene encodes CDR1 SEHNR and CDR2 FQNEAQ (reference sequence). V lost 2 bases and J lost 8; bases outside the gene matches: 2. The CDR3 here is CASSLKGQGYTF. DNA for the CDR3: TGTGCCAGCAGCTTAAAGGGACAGGGCTACACCTTC. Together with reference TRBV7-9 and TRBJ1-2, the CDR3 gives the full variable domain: DTGVSQNPRHKITKRGQNVTFRCDPISEHNRLYWYRQTLGQGPEFLTYFQNEAQLEKSRLLSDRFSAERPKGSFSTLEIQRTEQGDSAMYLCASSLKGQGYTFGSGTRLTVV.

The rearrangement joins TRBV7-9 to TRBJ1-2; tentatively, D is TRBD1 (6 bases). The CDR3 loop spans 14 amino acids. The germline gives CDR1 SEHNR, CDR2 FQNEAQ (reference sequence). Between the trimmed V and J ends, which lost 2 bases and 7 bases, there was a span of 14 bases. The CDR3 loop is CASSLQGPPGGYTF. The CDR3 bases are TGTGCCAGCAGCTTACAGGGGCCCCCGGGTGGCTACACCTTC.

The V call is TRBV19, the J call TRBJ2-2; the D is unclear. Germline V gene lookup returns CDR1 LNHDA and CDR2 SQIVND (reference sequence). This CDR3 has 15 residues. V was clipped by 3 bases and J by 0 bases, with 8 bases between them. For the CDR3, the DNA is TGTGCCAGTAGTATCTTCACAGCGAACACCGGGGAGCTGTTTTTT. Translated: CASSIFTANTGELFF.

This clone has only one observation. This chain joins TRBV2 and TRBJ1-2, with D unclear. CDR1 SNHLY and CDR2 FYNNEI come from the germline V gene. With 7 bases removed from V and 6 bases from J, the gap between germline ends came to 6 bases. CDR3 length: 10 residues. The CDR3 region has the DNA TGTGCCAGCACTACGGATGGCTACACCTTC. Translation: CASTTDGYTF.